This is a list of T cell receptor beta chains from one sample in a study of PD-1 blockade in classical Hodgkin lymphoma. The repertoire was sequenced with immunoSEQ multiplex PCR; TCRdb's copy has only in-frame clones and lacks some. This sample has about 25,000 clones; approximately 69% occur once, and the top ten carry approximately 3.5%. The material was peripheral blood mononuclear cells (PBMCs), obtained at baseline. Receptors were obtained from a human donor with classical Hodgkin lymphoma. The CDR3 runs from the conserved cysteine through the conserved F or W. D genes are given only for firm matches. Where a row states a size, it is once, few, many or the class of an expanded clone; other rows omit it.

v_call	clone_size	d_call	cdr3_length	j_call	cdr3_aa	cdr3_nt
TRBV7-8	.	.	14	TRBJ2-1	CASSFRSLADEQFF	TGTGCCAGCAGCTTTCGGTCCCTAGCTGATGAGCAGTTCTTC
TRBV4-3	.	.	15	TRBJ2-3	CASSQDLNRVGMQYF	TGCGCCAGCAGCCAAGACCTTAATCGGGTGGGGATGCAGTATTTT
TRBV11-2	.	.	14	TRBJ1-4	CASSLGDNSEKLFF	TGTGCCAGCAGCTTGGGGGACAATTCGGAAAAACTGTTTTTT
TRBV19	medium-sized	.	16	TRBJ1-1	CASSIDLVDRGTEAFF	TGTGCCAGTAGTATAGATCTAGTAGATAGGGGCACTGAAGCTTTCTTT
TRBV7-2	.	TRBD2	16	TRBJ2-7	CASSFPTSGGAYEQYF	TGTGCCAGCAGCTTCCCCACTAGCGGGGGGGCATACGAGCAGTACTTC
TRBV6-6	.	TRBD2	15	TRBJ2-3	CASSSKRGHTDTQYF	TGTGCCAGCAGCTCCAAGCGGGGCCACACAGATACGCAGTATTTT
TRBV6-5	.	.	14	TRBJ1-4	CASSIGITNEKLFF	TGTGCCAGCAGTATCGGGATAACTAATGAAAAACTGTTTTTT
TRBV6-5	few	.	14	TRBJ1-2	CASSYSEGDYGYTF	TGTGCCAGCAGTTACAGCGAAGGGGACTATGGCTACACCTTC
TRBV4-3	.	TRBD2	16	TRBJ2-3	CASSQDTGGITDTQYF	TGCGCCAGCAGCCAAGATACCGGGGGGATAACAGATACGCAGTATTTT
TRBV7-9	.	.	13	TRBJ1-1	CASRNGENTEAFF	TGTGCCAGCCGAAATGGGGAGAACACTGAAGCTTTCTTT
TRBV7-2	.	TRBD1	16	TRBJ1-2	CASSLDNRGVIYGYTF	TGTGCCAGCAGCTTAGATAACAGGGGAGTAATCTATGGCTACACCTTC